The present T cell receptor (beta chain) was sequenced within a study of glioma-infiltrating T cells after dendritic cell vaccination. The CDR3 sequence is 16 residues long. Germline values: CDR1 MNHEY, CDR2 SMNVEV (reference sequence). V lost 5 bases to trimming and J lost 2 bases; unmatched junction nucleotides: 11. The repertoire was sequenced with immunoSEQ multiplex PCR; TCRdb's copy has only in-frame clones and lacks some. The sample has 65,000 to 80,000 clones; 81% are singletons. This clonotype was sampled from a human donor with glioblastoma. The input for sequencing was blood, taken before dendritic cell vaccination. The chain has TRBV27 and TRBJ1-2; 7 bases are shared with TRBD1. This CDR3 is CASSPTRPTGNYGYTF. CDR3 bases: TGTGCCAGCAGTCCCACGCGACCGACAGGGAACTATGGCTACACCTTC.